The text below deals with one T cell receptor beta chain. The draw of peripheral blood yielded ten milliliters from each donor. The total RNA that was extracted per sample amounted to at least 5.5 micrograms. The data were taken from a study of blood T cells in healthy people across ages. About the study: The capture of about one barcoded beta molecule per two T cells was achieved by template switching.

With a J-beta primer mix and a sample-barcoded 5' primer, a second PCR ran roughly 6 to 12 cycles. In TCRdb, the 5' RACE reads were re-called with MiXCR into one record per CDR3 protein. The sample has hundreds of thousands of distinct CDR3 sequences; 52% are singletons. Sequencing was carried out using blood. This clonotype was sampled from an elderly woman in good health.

In DNA form, the CDR3 reads TGTGCCAGCTCAACGGGACAGGGGAGCTACAATGAGCAGTACTTC. Residues: CASSTGQGSYNEQYF. The rearrangement uses TRBV18 and TRBJ2-7; 10 bases are shared with TRBD1. This CDR3 contains 15 residues. Per the germline V gene, CDR1 is KGHSH and CDR2 is LQKENI. V gave up 5 bases and J gave up 7 bases; unmatched junction bases: 11.